This T cell receptor beta chain was recorded in a study of cytomegalovirus exposure and HLA in healthy donors. About the research overall: Genetic ancestry analysis placed approximately 78% of the 398 donors that were genotyped in the Caucasian-associated cluster. General observations from the study: TCR beta chain V- and J-gene trimming was linked, in a later analysis, to a missense variant in DCLRE1C. A later analysis revealed that TCR association rates differed between HLA loci, peaking at DRB1 and bottoming out at HLA-C.

In the PCR, 60 Vbeta and 13 Jbeta primers were used. Clones were read by immunoSEQ multiplex PCR, and TCRdb kept only the in-frame ones, dropping some. The table includes roughly 100,000 clones, roughly 73% detected once. Remarks on this clone: Its antigen is unknown.

There were likely unrecorded immune exposures, though donors were nominally healthy when sampled. V dropped 0 bases and J dropped 2; count of bases not matched to a gene: 0. In germline, CDR1 is SGHDT, CDR2 YYEEEE. The CDR3 spans 14 residues. The sequenced sample consisted of PBMCs. The sequence derives from a woman between 40 and 50 years old in good health and CMV-seropositive. The genes are TRBV5-6 and TRBJ2-5; 8 bases agree with TRBD2. CDR3 loop: CASSLAGGQETQYF. In nucleotides, the CDR3 is TGTGCCAGCAGCTTGGCGGGGGGGCAAGAGACCCAGTACTTC. The variable domain in full, completed from reference TRBV5-6 and TRBJ2-5, reads DAGVTQSPTHLIKTRGQQVTLRCSPKSGHDTVSWYQQALGQGPQFIFQYYEEEERQRGNFPDRFSGHQFPNYSSELNVNALLLGDSALYLCASSLAGGQETQYFGPGTRLLVL.